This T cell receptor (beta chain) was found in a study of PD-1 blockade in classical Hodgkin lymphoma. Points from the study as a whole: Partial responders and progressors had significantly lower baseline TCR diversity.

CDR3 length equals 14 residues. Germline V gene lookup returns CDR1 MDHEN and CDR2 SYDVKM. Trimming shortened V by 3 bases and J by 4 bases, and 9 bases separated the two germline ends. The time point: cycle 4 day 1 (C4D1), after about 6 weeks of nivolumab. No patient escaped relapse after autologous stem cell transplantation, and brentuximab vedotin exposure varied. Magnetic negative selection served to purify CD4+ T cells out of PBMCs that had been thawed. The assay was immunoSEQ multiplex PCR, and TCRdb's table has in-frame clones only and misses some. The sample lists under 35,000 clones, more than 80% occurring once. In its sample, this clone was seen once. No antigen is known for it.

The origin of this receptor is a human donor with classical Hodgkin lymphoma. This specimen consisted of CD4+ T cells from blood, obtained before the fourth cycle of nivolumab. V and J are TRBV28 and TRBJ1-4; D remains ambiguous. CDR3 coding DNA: TGTGCCAGCAGTTTTCCAGGTTATAATGAAAAACTGTTTTTT. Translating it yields CASSFPGYNEKLFF.